A selection of T cell receptor beta chains follows, all from one sample in a study of blood T cell repertoires in COVID-19. Generated by immunoSEQ multiplex PCR, the TCRdb table keeps only in-frame clones and is missing some. This table has 150,000 to 200,000 clones, more than 70% appearing once. The source material was PBMCs or T cells enriched from blood (not recorded which). The receptor source for this set is a woman between 45 and 65 years old in a cohort exposed to, infected with or recovered from COVID-19 (not recorded which). Both conserved end residues are part of each CDR3. A D gene is named only where the DNA matches it firmly. The listing skips clone size in some rows; elsewhere it reads once, few, many or a size class.

j_call | v_call | cdr3_length | clone_size | d_call | cdr3_nt | cdr3_aa
TRBJ2-7 | TRBV4-2 | 14 | NA | TRBD2 | TGTGCCAGCAGCCCGGGACTAGCGGGGGGGCTGCGGTACTTC | CASSPGLAGGLRYF
TRBJ2-1 | TRBV7-3 | 13 | NA | NA | TGTGCCAGCAGCCCAACGGGCGGGAATGAGCAGTTCTTC | CASSPTGGNEQFF
TRBJ1-1 | TRBV9 | 16 | NA | TRBD1 | TGTGCCAGCAGCGTAGCTACAGGGGACCGCCCTTTTGAAGCTTTCTTT | CASSVATGDRPFEAFF
TRBJ1-4 | TRBV5-6 | 15 | NA | NA | TGTGCCAGCAGCCCCAACGCAGGTCCGGCGCTGGGACTGTTTTTT | CASSPNAGPALGLFF
TRBJ1-5 | TRBV2 | 15 | NA | NA | TGTGCCAGCACCTTGACACGGTATAGCAATCAGCCCCAGCATTTT | CASTLTRYSNQPQHF
TRBJ2-1 | TRBV3-1/TRBV3-2 | 19 | NA | TRBD2 | TGTGCCAGCAGCCAAGATAGGGCTAGCGGGAGGACTGGGTACAATGAGCAGTTCTTC | CASSQDRASGRTGYNEQFF
TRBJ2-2 | TRBV3-1/TRBV3-2 | 14 | once | NA | TGTGCCAGCAGCGGGAGGCCGAACACCGGGGAGCTGTTTTTT | CASSGRPNTGELFF
TRBJ1-5 | TRBV28 | 15 | NA | NA | TGTGCCAGCATCAAAGACAGGAATAACAATCAGCCCCAGCATTTT | CASIKDRNNNQPQHF
TRBJ1-6 | TRBV27 | 14 | few | NA | TGTGCCAGCAGTTTTAGCGGTCCCTATTCACCCCTCCACTTT | CASSFSGPYSPLHF
TRBJ1-5 | TRBV21-1 | 17 | NA | NA | TGTGCCAGCAGCAAAACGTATGTTAACAATAGCAATCAGCCCCAGCATTTT | CASSKTYVNNSNQPQHF
TRBJ1-2 | TRBV6-5 | 16 | NA | TRBD1 | TGTGCCAGCAGTTACTCCCCGGGCAGGGGGAGAGGTGGCTACACCTTC | CASSYSPGRGRGGYTF
TRBJ2-7 | TRBV7-9 | 14 | once | TRBD1 | TGTGCCAGCAGCTGGACAGGGGATACCTACGAGCAGTACTTC | CASSWTGDTYEQYF
TRBJ2-1 | TRBV4-1 | 14 | many | TRBD1 | TGCGCCAGCAGCCAGCCGAAGGACAGGGGTGAGCAGTTCTTC | CASSQPKDRGEQFF
TRBJ1-3 | TRBV28 | 15 | NA | NA | TGTGCCAGCAGTTTTCCGGGATTCTCTGGAAACACCATATATTTT | CASSFPGFSGNTIYF
TRBJ1-5 | TRBV11-2 | 14 | NA | NA | TGTGCCAGCAGCGAGGGTGGGAGCAATCAGCCCCAGCATTTT | CASSEGGSNQPQHF
TRBJ2-1 | TRBV27 | 14 | NA | TRBD2 | TGTGCCAGCAGTTTCGGGACTACCCTCAATGAGCAGTTCTTC | CASSFGTTLNEQFF
TRBJ2-7 | TRBV25-1 | 12 | NA | TRBD1 | TGTGCCAGCACTCAGACAGGGAACGAGCAGTACTTC | CASTQTGNEQYF
TRBJ1-4 | TRBV5-1 | 16 | NA | NA | TGCGCCAGCAGCTTCGGGTCGGGAAGGGGGAATGAAAAACTGTTTTTT | CASSFGSGRGNEKLFF
TRBJ2-1 | TRBV28 | 17 | NA | TRBD2 | TGTGCCAGCAGTCCGCGCGGGGGCGGGGGGGGGTGGAATGAGCAGTTCTTC | CASSPRGGGGGWNEQFF
TRBJ2-1 | TRBV18 | 13 | NA | TRBD2 | TGTGCCAGCTCACCTAGCGGGAGTGATGAGCAGTTCTTC | CASSPSGSDEQFF
TRBJ1-1 | TRBV3-1/TRBV3-2 | 15 | NA | NA | TGTGCCAGCAGCCACGTTTCGACAGCGAACACTGAAGCTTTCTTT | CASSHVSTANTEAFF
TRBJ2-7 | TRBV27 | 16 | NA | NA | TGTGCCAGCAGTTTCTCCTCAGGGGTGGCCTCATACGAGCAGTACTTC | CASSFSSGVASYEQYF
TRBJ2-3 | TRBV7-3 | 14 | NA | NA | TGTGCCAGCAGCTTAAACGAGGACACAGATACGCAGTATTTT | CASSLNEDTDTQYF
TRBJ1-3 | TRBV14 | 14 | NA | NA | TGTGCCAGCAGCTCCCCAGGGGCTGGAAACACCATATATTTT | CASSSPGAGNTIYF
TRBJ1-4 | TRBV6-5 | 16 | NA | NA | TGTGCCAGCAGCTACGACGAGGACCTAAGGGGTGAAAAACTGTTTTTT | CASSYDEDLRGEKLFF
TRBJ2-1 | TRBV29-1 | 13 | NA | TRBD2 | TGCAGCGTTTGGGTTAGCGGGGACAATGAGCAGTTCTTC | CSVWVSGDNEQFF
TRBJ1-1 | TRBV6-1 | 12 | few | TRBD1 | TGTGCCAGCAGTGAACGGACAGGGCTAGCTTTCTTT | CASSERTGLAFF
TRBJ2-2 | TRBV24-1 | 15 | NA | NA | TGTGCCACCAGTGATTTCTCACAGGGAACCGGGGAGCTGTTTTTT | CATSDFSQGTGELFF
TRBJ1-5 | TRBV19 | 15 | NA | NA | TGTGCCAGTAGTCCTAGGGCAGGGGAGAATCAGCCCCAGCATTTT | CASSPRAGENQPQHF
TRBJ1-5 | TRBV7-2 | 14 | NA | TRBD1 | TGTGCCAGCAGCCTTCGACAGGGTGGTCAGCCCCAGCATTTT | CASSLRQGGQPQHF
TRBJ2-5 | TRBV9 | 19 | NA | TRBD2 | TGTGCCAGCAGCGTTACTAGCGGGGGGCAAGGACGGCGACAAGAGACCCAGTACTTC | CASSVTSGGQGRRQETQYF
TRBJ1-2 | TRBV5-6 | 17 | NA | TRBD1 | TGTGCCAGCAGCTTCAAGGGACAGGGAGAAACTAACTATGGCTACACCTTC | CASSFKGQGETNYGYTF
TRBJ2-1 | TRBV9 | 20 | NA | TRBD2 | TGTGCCAGCAGCTCCGCCCCGGGACTAGCGATGACGAGCTCCTACAATGAGCAGTTCTTC | CASSSAPGLAMTSSYNEQFF
TRBJ2-6 | TRBV7-3 | 15 | few | NA | TGTGCCAGCAGCACAGGACAGCCAGGGGCCAACGTCCTGACTTTC | CASSTGQPGANVLTF
TRBJ1-5 | TRBV7-2 | 15 | NA | TRBD1 | TGTGCCAGCAGCTTCAGGGGGTTCAGCAATCAGCCCCAGCATTTT | CASSFRGFSNQPQHF
TRBJ1-4 | TRBV10-1 | 15 | NA | TRBD1 | TGCGCCAGCCAACAGGGGTTTTCGGACAATGAAAAACTGTTTTTT | CASQQGFSDNEKLFF
TRBJ1-2 | TRBV28 | 18 | NA | NA | TGTGCCAGCAGCCTCCCCCACCAGGTTACGGGGTTAAACTATGGCTACACCTTC | CASSLPHQVTGLNYGYTF
TRBJ1-4 | TRBV18 | 15 | few | NA | TGTGCCAGCTCACCATCCGGGACTTCGGGAGAAAAACTGTTTTTT | CASSPSGTSGEKLFF
TRBJ1-5 | TRBV25-1 | 15 | NA | TRBD1 | TGTGCCAGCAGCGAACCGGGACAGAGCAATCAGCCCCAGCATTTT | CASSEPGQSNQPQHF
TRBJ1-4 | TRBV7-2 | 15 | NA | TRBD1 | TGTGCCAGCAGCTTACCTCGACAGGGATTTGAAAAACTGTTTTTT | CASSLPRQGFEKLFF
TRBJ2-5 | TRBV28 | 15 | NA | NA | TGTGCCAGCAGCCCCCCGGATAGGTCGGGAGAGACCCAGTACTTC | CASSPPDRSGETQYF